These 27 T cell receptor beta chains share one sample of origin, sequenced in a study of shared clonotypes between healthy human individuals. Assay used: immunoSEQ multiplex PCR; TCRdb lists only in-frame clones, some missing. The data contain approximately 2.5 million clones, approximately 94% of them singletons. The sequenced sample was naive CD4+ T cells sorted from blood. The subset is: CD45RA+ positively selected. The receptors here all came from a man between 18 and 29 years old in good health.

The V gene is TRBV7-9, the J gene TRBJ1-2, with unresolved D. The CDR3 runs 14 residues. CDR1 is SEHNR and CDR2 is FQNEAQ in the germline V gene (reference sequence). V was cut by 0 bases and J by 8 bases, with 13 bases left in between. CDR3 loop: CASSLAWKGHGYTF. CDR3 in DNA: TGTGCCAGCAGCTTAGCCTGGAAAGGGCACGGCTACACCTTC.

The chain has TRBV5-1 and TRBJ1-1, with D possibly TRBD1 on 6 matching bases. The CDR3 runs 13 residues. Germline CDR1 SGHRS, CDR2 YFSETQ. Trimming cost V 4 bases and J 3 bases, with 10 bases left between them. CDR3 region: CASSVRQDTEAFF. The CDR3 region has the DNA TGCGCCAGCAGCGTAAGACAGGACACTGAAGCTTTCTTT.

The V call is TRBV5-1, the J call TRBJ2-5; D is unclear. Germline assignment: CDR1 SGHRS and CDR2 YFSETQ. This CDR3 has 15 amino acids. V lost 0 bases to trimming and J lost 1 base, with 10 bases between them. The CDR3 sequence is CASSLGRAIQETQYF. CDR3 DNA: TGCGCCAGCAGCTTGGGTAGGGCAATCCAAGAGACCCAGTACTTC.

Of note for this clone: Within the sample, other DNA sequences also encode this same CDR3. This chain uses TRBV18 with TRBJ1-3; TRBD1 matches 7 bases. The CDR3 runs to 14 residues. Germline trimming cut 3 bases from V and 2 bases from J; bases unmatched to any gene: 1. Germline V gives CDR1 KGHSH, CDR2 LQKENI. For the CDR3, the DNA is TGTGCCAGCTCACCCGGGACAGCTGGAAACACCATATATTTT. It translates to CASSPGTAGNTIYF.

The rearrangement uses TRBV9 and TRBJ2-2, with D tentatively TRBD1 or TRBD2 (5 bases each). Trimming cost V 6 bases and J 5 bases, with 8 bases left between them. Germline CDR1 SGDLS, CDR2 YYNGEE. This CDR3 has 12 amino acids. The CDR3 DNA is TGTGCCAGCACAGGGAGAACCGGGGAGCTGTTTTTT. This encodes CASTGRTGELFF.

CDR3 region: CASSWGLAGYNEQFF. The CDR3 region has the DNA TGTGCCAGCAGTTGGGGACTAGCGGGTTACAATGAGCAGTTCTTC. The rearrangement links TRBV6-4 to TRBJ2-1; TRBD2 matches at 12 bases. J gave up 4 bases and V 5 bases, and 3 bases lay outside the gene matches. The germline V gene encodes CDR1 MRHNA and CDR2 SNTAGT. The CDR3 contains 15 residues.

V usage is TRBV28 and J usage is TRBJ2-3; perhaps TRBD2 as D (6 bases). The CDR3 length is 15 residues. The V gene's germline CDR1 is MDHEN and CDR2 SYDVKM. The ends were cut back, 3 bases at V and 3 bases at J, with 13 bases in the middle. In DNA form, the CDR3 reads TGTGCCAGCAGTTTCCGGGACTTATTTACAGATACGCAGTATTTT. Protein: CASSFRDLFTDTQYF.

Points on this clone: This CDR3 is also generated by other DNA sequences in the sample. The chain carries TRBV6-5 and TRBJ2-3; 8 bases are shared with TRBD1. The CDR3 consists of 15 residues. Germline assignment: CDR1 MNHEY and CDR2 SVGAGI. Losses at the gene ends were 2 bases for V and 0 bases for J; bases not matched to a gene: 1. CDR3 DNA sequence: TGTGCCAGCAGTTACGGGACAGGTAGCACAGATACGCAGTATTTT. Translation gives CASSYGTGSTDTQYF.

Note on this clone: Other DNA variants within this sample encode the same CDR3. The chain uses TRBV27 and TRBJ1-1, with TRBD1 identical over 11 bases. This CDR3 comprises 14 residues. Germline assignment: CDR1 MNHEY and CDR2 SMNVEV (reference sequence). J was trimmed by 5 bases and V by 5 bases; bases with no gene match: 4. The CDR3 region has the DNA TGTGCCAGCAGTAGGACAGGGGGCTCGACTGAAGCTTTCTTT. Its protein is CASSRTGGSTEAFF.

Details on this clone: The sample holds other DNA sequences that translate to the same CDR3. The chain employs TRBV5-1 and TRBJ1-6, with TRBD1 matching 11 bases. Germline values: CDR1 SGHRS, CDR2 YFSETQ. The CDR3 loop spans 15 amino acids. The trim removed 4 bases at V and 6 bases at J, leaving 3 bases unmatched. The CDR3 nucleotides read TGCGCCAGCAGCGAGGGGACAGGGGGTAATTCACCCCTCCACTTT. Translated: CASSEGTGGNSPLHF. Full variable domain (outside the CDR3, taken from reference TRBV5-1 and TRBJ1-6): KAGVTQTPRYLIKTRGQQVTLSCSPISGHRSVSWYQQTPGQGLQFLFEYFSETQRNKGNFPGRFSGRQFSNSRSEMNVSTLELGDSALYLCASSEGTGGNSPLHFGNGTRLTVT.

This clone was seen only once. This sequence joins TRBV5-1 and TRBJ2-7; weak D call: TRBD2 (7 bases). Germline V CDR1 and CDR2: SGHRS, YFSETQ. CDR3 length: 15 amino acids. V was trimmed by 4 bases and J by 7 bases, leaving 21 bases between them. The CDR3 DNA sequence: TGCGCCAGCAGCCTCCCTCAAGCGGGACAAACGGAGCAGTACTTC. This codes for CASSLPQAGQTEQYF.

This chain links TRBV7-9 with TRBJ1-1; TRBD1 aligns across 7 bases. V lost 5 bases to trimming and J lost 6 bases; unmatched junction nucleotides: 9. This CDR3 is 14 amino acids long. The germline gives CDR1 SEHNR, CDR2 FQNEAQ (reference sequence). Here the CDR3 DNA reads TGTGCCAGCAGCCAGGAAGGAGGGGGCGCTGAAGCTTTCTTT. Its protein product is CASSQEGGGAEAFF.

The gene calls are TRBV21-1 and TRBJ1-5. TRBV21-1 is a pseudogene. This CDR3 region has 18 residues. CDR3 in amino acids: CASSPLGGRGYSNQPQHF. CDR3 nucleotides: TGTGCCAGCAGCCCTCTTGGGGGAAGGGGTTATAGCAATCAGCCCCAGCATTTT.

This chain links TRBV2 with TRBJ2-7, with D perhaps being TRBD1 or TRBD2 (5 bases each). This CDR3 has 15 residues. Germline CDR1 is SNHLY and CDR2 is FYNNEI. V lost 6 bases to trimming and J lost 2 bases, with 17 bases between them. CDR3 nucleotide sequence: TGTGCCAGCAGAGATGGGACCTTTGGGGCCTACGAGCAGTACTTC. Amino acids: CASRDGTFGAYEQYF.

This clone has just a few counts. The chain combines TRBV5-1 with TRBJ2-1, with 13 bases lining up with TRBD2. The CDR3 covers 16 residues. Losses at the gene ends were 0 bases for V and 8 bases for J; bases not matched to a gene: 5. CDR1 SGHRS and CDR2 YFSETQ come from the germline V gene. The CDR3 nucleotides read TGCGCCAGCAGCTTGGAGCCGACTAGCGGGGGGTATGAGCAGTTCTTC. Translated, it gives CASSLEPTSGGYEQFF.

The chain joins TRBV29-1 to TRBJ2-7; D might be TRBD2 (6 bases). This CDR3 spans 12 amino acids. V shed 6 bases and J shed 2 bases, with 11 bases lying between them. Germline V gives CDR1 SQVTM, CDR2 ANQGSEA. CDR3 region: CSVEGTAYEQYF. The CDR3 DNA reads as TGCAGCGTGGAGGGCACGGCCTACGAGCAGTACTTC.

This clone came up once. J is TRBJ2-2 and V is TRBV5-1; D is possibly TRBD1 (5 bases). The germline CDR1 and CDR2 sequences are SGHRS and YFSETQ. The CDR3 covers 16 residues. Deletions cut 0 bases from V and 1 base from J, with 10 bases between. CDR3 sequence: CASSLGTGQNTGELFF. The CDR3 bases are TGCGCCAGCAGCTTGGGTACAGGTCAGAACACCGGGGAGCTGTTTTTT.

V usage is TRBV6-1 and J usage is TRBJ2-7; 8 nucleotides line up with TRBD2. The junction had 6 bases not matched to a gene; V was cut back by 2 bases and J by 3 bases. The V gene's germline CDR1 is MNHNS and CDR2 SASEGT. The CDR3 has 15 amino acids. Here the CDR3 DNA reads TGTGCCAGCAGTGAACGGGGGGGCGCTATCTACGAGCAGTACTTC. Its protein is CASSERGGAIYEQYF.

The chain uses TRBV18 and TRBJ2-3; TRBD1 might be the D (6 bases). Trimming left V 0 bases short and J 0 bases short, with 10 bases between. The length of the CDR3 is 16 residues. Germline CDR1 KGHSH, CDR2 LQKENI. The chain's CDR3 is CASSPPGHTSTDTQYF. Written as DNA, the CDR3 is TGTGCCAGCTCACCACCGGGACACACTAGCACAGATACGCAGTATTTT.

The chain couples TRBV19 to TRBJ2-3; 10 bases agree with TRBD2. The germline V gene encodes CDR1 LNHDA and CDR2 SQIVND (reference sequence). The CDR3 is made up of 14 amino acids. Trimming cost V 5 bases and J 9 bases; bases outside gene matches: 8. CDR3 coding DNA: TGTGCCAGTAGTGCTAGCGGGAGCATTGGCACGCAGTATTTT. This translates into CASSASGSIGTQYF.

This chain joins TRBV6-5 and TRBJ1-1; 7 bases are a match to TRBD1. CDR1 and CDR2 from the germline V gene are MNHEY and SVGAGI. This CDR3 comprises 15 residues. Trimming removed 1 base from V and 1 base from J; junction bases left unmatched: 3. This CDR3 is CASSYWGQTNTEAFF. The CDR3, as DNA: TGTGCCAGCAGTTACTGGGGACAGACGAACACTGAAGCTTTCTTT.

The chain combines TRBV6-5 with TRBJ1-4; 9 positions agree with TRBD1. Germline V gene sequence: CDR1 MNHEY, CDR2 SVGAGI. The CDR3 loop spans 14 amino acids. V shed 6 bases, J shed 5 bases, and the junction held 4 bases outside the gene matches. The chain's CDR3 is CASSTTGGNEKLFF. CDR3 coding DNA: TGTGCCAGCAGCACGACAGGGGGGAATGAAAAACTGTTTTTT.

The V gene is TRBV6-1, the J gene TRBJ1-5; 7 bases are shared with TRBD1. Germline CDR1 MNHNS, CDR2 SASEGT. V lost 9 bases to trimming and J lost 3 bases; unmatched junction nucleotides: 8. This CDR3 region has 14 residues. This CDR3 reads CASSPGQSNQPQHF. The CDR3, as DNA: TGTGCCAGTAGTCCGGGACAGTCCAATCAGCCCCAGCATTTT.

The chain uses TRBV2 and TRBJ2-2, with no clear D. Germline loops: CDR1 SNHLY, CDR2 FYNNEI. V gave up 2 bases and J gave up 6 bases, with 7 bases separating them. The length of the CDR3 is 13 residues. CDR3 sequence reads: CASSERESGELFF. Here the CDR3 DNA reads TGTGCCAGCAGTGAAAGGGAATCCGGGGAGCTGTTTTTT.

The CDR3: CASSRYSTGNYEQYF. CDR3 bases: TGTGCCAGCAGCCGCTATTCGACAGGGAACTACGAGCAGTACTTC. The rearrangement joins TRBV9 to TRBJ2-7; 7 bases are shared with TRBD1. There are 15 residues in the CDR3. After removal of 4 bases from V and 3 bases from J, the junction contained 10 bases not matched to a gene. Germline CDR1 SGDLS, CDR2 YYNGEE. Together with reference TRBV9 and TRBJ2-7, the CDR3 gives the full variable domain: DSGVTQTPKHLITATGQRVTLRCSPRSGDLSVYWYQQSLDQGLQFLIQYYNGEERAKGNILERFSAQQFPDLHSELNLSSLELGDSALYFCASSRYSTGNYEQYFGPGTRLTVT.

This clone has only one observation. The V and J genes are TRBV27 and TRBJ2-2, with 9 positions matching TRBD2. The CDR3 totals 15 residues. Germline V CDR1 and CDR2: MNHEY, SMNVEV (reference sequence). V trimming: 6 bases; J trimming: 0 bases; junction bases outside the gene matches: 2. The CDR3 nucleotides are TGTGCCAGCAGATTAGCGGGAGCGAACACCGGGGAGCTGTTTTTT. This gives the protein CASRLAGANTGELFF.

This clone was detected once. J is TRBJ1-4 and V is TRBV10-3; 7 nucleotides line up with TRBD1. With 6 bases clipped from V and 8 bases from J, the junction kept 9 bases outside the gene matches. Germline V gene sequence: CDR1 ENHRY, CDR2 SYGVKD. The CDR3 is made up of 14 amino acids. This CDR3 is CAISPDRAGEKLFF. As DNA, the CDR3 is TGTGCCATCAGCCCCGACAGGGCTGGAGAAAAACTGTTTTTT.